The next 16 T cell receptor beta chains were all read from a single sample in a study of T cell responses to AZD1222 COVID-19 vaccine. Produced via immunoSEQ multiplex PCR; TCRdb's table is partial and in-frame only. The sample contains 180,000 or so clones, about 88% of which appear only once. Source: peripheral blood, taken 28 days after the second AZD1222 dose. All receptors come from an adult who received the AZD1222 COVID-19 vaccine.

CDR3 loop: CASSLGENRRSTDTQYF. The DNA of the CDR3 is TGCGCCAGCAGCTTGGGGGAGAACAGAAGAAGCACAGATACGCAGTATTTT. This chain uses TRBV5-1 with TRBJ2-3, with a possible D match to TRBD2 (5 bases). The CDR3 covers 17 residues. V shed 0 bases and J shed 0 bases, with 14 bases lying between them. Germline-derived CDR1 and CDR2 are SGHRS and YFSETQ.

This CDR3 reads CASSTRTSGNNEQFF. The CDR3 DNA reads TGTGCCAGTAGTACACGGACTAGCGGGAACAATGAGCAGTTCTTC. The V call is TRBV19, the J call TRBJ2-1; 12 positions match TRBD2. CDR3 length: 15 amino acids. V dropped 4 bases and J dropped 5; count of bases not matched to a gene: 3. Germline V CDR1 and CDR2: LNHDA, SQIVND (reference sequence).

The V call is TRBV7-9, the J call TRBJ2-2; TRBD1 might be the D (5 bases). V was shortened by 7 bases and J by 4 bases, with 13 bases between the two germline ends. The CDR3 has 14 residues. Germline V lookup: CDR1 SEHNR, CDR2 FQNEAQ (reference sequence). CDR3 sequence reads: CASTPQGVTGELFF. CDR3 coding DNA: TGTGCCAGCACCCCGCAGGGTGTCACCGGGGAGCTGTTTTTT.

The V call is TRBV28, the J call TRBJ1-2; D not resolved. CDR3 length: 16 residues. Between the trimmed V and J ends, which lost 4 bases and 8 bases, there was a span of 23 bases. Germline-derived CDR1 and CDR2 are MDHEN and SYDVKM. As DNA, the CDR3 is TGTGCCAGCAGTTCGCCGGCCTGGGGTAGAAGGGAGGGCTACACCTTC. It specifies CASSSPAWGRREGYTF.

The CDR3 nucleotides read TGTGCCAGCAGTTTACCTGTAGCGGGAGAGGGTGAGCAGTACTTC. Its translation: CASSLPVAGEGEQYF. The chain carries TRBV28 and TRBJ2-7; 9 bases map to TRBD2. J gave up 7 bases and V 2 bases, and 9 bases lay outside the gene matches. Germline V gene sequence: CDR1 MDHEN, CDR2 SYDVKM. This CDR3 is built from 15 residues.

This clone has just a few counts. Other DNA sequences in this specimen translate into the identical CDR3. The CDR3 DNA follows: TGTGCCAGCAGCCAGGCAGGGGGCTCCTACGAGCAGTACTTC. Its translation is CASSQAGGSYEQYF. The chain carries TRBV3-1 (or the pseudogene TRBV3-2) and TRBJ2-7; TRBD1 agrees at 7 bases. Germline V gene lookup returns CDR1 LGHDT and CDR2 YNNKEL (reference sequence). V shed 3 bases and J 0 bases; nucleotides not matched to a gene: 2. The CDR3 is 14 residues long.

The genes are TRBV13 and TRBJ1-3; D gene ambiguous. Per germline, CDR1 PRHDT and CDR2 FYEKMQ (reference sequence). Trimming removed 2 bases at V and 4 bases at J, with 6 bases between. The CDR3 is made up of 13 amino acids. The CDR3 sequence is CASSLREGNTIYF. For the CDR3, the DNA is TGTGCCAGCAGCTTAAGGGAAGGAAACACCATATATTTT.

V and J are TRBV4-3 and TRBJ2-5; 11 bases are a match to TRBD2. Germline-derived CDR1 and CDR2 are LGHNA and YSLEER. V shed 2 bases and J 4 bases; nucleotides not matched to a gene: 12. There are 18 residues in the CDR3. The CDR3 spells CASSQSGSGGDPRETQYF. The CDR3 nucleotides are TGCGCCAGCAGCCAAAGTGGTAGCGGGGGGGACCCAAGAGAGACCCAGTACTTC.

This clone has a handful of counts. The CDR3 here is CASSQVTKDGYTF. For the CDR3, the DNA is TGTGCCAGCAGCCAAGTGACAAAAGATGGCTACACCTTC. The rearrangement links TRBV3-1 (or the pseudogene TRBV3-2) to TRBJ1-2; no clear D. Germline CDR1 and CDR2: LGHDT and YNNKEL (reference sequence). This CDR3 is 13 amino acids long. With 1 base removed from V and 6 bases from J, the gap between germline ends came to 9 bases.

The genes are TRBV27 and TRBJ1-2; no clear D gene. The CDR3 extends over 12 amino acids. Germline assignment: CDR1 MNHEY and CDR2 SMNVEV (reference sequence). Trimming left V 2 bases short and J 8 bases short, with 9 bases between. The CDR3 region has the DNA TGTGCCAGCAGTTTAAACGGTCGGGGCTACACCTTC. It yields the protein CASSLNGRGYTF.

V is TRBV6-2 or TRBV6-3 and J is TRBJ1-2; maybe TRBD1 (5 bases). Germline CDR1 MNHEY, CDR2 SVGEGT. The germline V and J ends were trimmed by 4 bases and 0 bases, with 15 bases remaining between them. This CDR3 is 16 amino acids long. The CDR3 nucleotides read TGTGCCAGCAGTTTCGGGGACGTTCGCACTAACTATGGCTACACCTTC. It specifies CASSFGDVRTNYGYTF.

The gene calls are TRBV7-9 and TRBJ2-2; 8 bases fit TRBD2. Looked up from germline, CDR1 is SEHNR and CDR2 is FQNEAQ (reference sequence). The CDR3 extends over 16 amino acids. Trimming cost V 4 bases and J 4 bases; bases outside gene matches: 8. DNA of the CDR3: TGTGCCAGCAGCTCCTATAGCGGGGACGCCACCGGGGAGCTGTTTTTT. Amino acid sequence: CASSSYSGDATGELFF. The full variable domain, its missing parts supplied by reference TRBV7-9 and TRBJ2-2, is DTGVSQNPRHKITKRGQNVTFRCDPISEHNRLYWYRQTLGQGPEFLTYFQNEAQLEKSRLLSDRFSAERPKGSFSTLEIQRTEQGDSAMYLCASSSYSGDATGELFFGEGSRLTVL.

The chain uses TRBV7-9 and TRBJ2-7, with TRBD2 as a possible D gene (6 bases). The CDR3 spans 14 residues. Trimming removed 2 bases at V and 5 bases at J, with 13 bases between. Per germline, CDR1 SEHNR and CDR2 FQNEAQ (reference sequence). CDR3 coding DNA: TGTGCCAGCAGCTTAAGCCGGGGGATCGACGAGCAGTACTTC. It yields the protein CASSLSRGIDEQYF.

This sequence joins TRBV14 and TRBJ1-6; no firm D call. The CDR3 contains 14 residues. V dropped 1 base and J dropped 9 bases, with 10 bases sitting between them. Germline V CDR1 and CDR2: SGHDN, FVKESK. CDR3 region: CASSQARLTSPLHF. The DNA of the CDR3 is TGTGCCAGCAGCCAAGCGAGGTTGACTTCACCCCTCCACTTT.

V is TRBV18 and J is TRBJ2-1; 9 bases are a match to TRBD1. The V and J ends lost 2 bases and 12 bases, in that order; junction bases with no gene match: 8. Germline values: CDR1 KGHSH, CDR2 LQKENI. The CDR3 covers 14 residues. Here the CDR3 reads CASSPRDRESRQFF. CDR3 bases: TGTGCCAGCTCACCAAGGGACAGGGAGAGTCGGCAGTTCTTC.

Here the CDR3 DNA reads TGCAGCGCCTTAGCTGTACCTACGGGGAATGAGCAGTTCTTC. Its protein is CSALAVPTGNEQFF. This chain uses TRBV29-1 with TRBJ2-1; maybe TRBD2 (5 bases). CDR1 and CDR2 from the germline V gene are SQVTM and ANQGSEA. The length of the CDR3 is 14 residues. V shed 7 bases and J shed 7 bases, with 20 bases lying between them.